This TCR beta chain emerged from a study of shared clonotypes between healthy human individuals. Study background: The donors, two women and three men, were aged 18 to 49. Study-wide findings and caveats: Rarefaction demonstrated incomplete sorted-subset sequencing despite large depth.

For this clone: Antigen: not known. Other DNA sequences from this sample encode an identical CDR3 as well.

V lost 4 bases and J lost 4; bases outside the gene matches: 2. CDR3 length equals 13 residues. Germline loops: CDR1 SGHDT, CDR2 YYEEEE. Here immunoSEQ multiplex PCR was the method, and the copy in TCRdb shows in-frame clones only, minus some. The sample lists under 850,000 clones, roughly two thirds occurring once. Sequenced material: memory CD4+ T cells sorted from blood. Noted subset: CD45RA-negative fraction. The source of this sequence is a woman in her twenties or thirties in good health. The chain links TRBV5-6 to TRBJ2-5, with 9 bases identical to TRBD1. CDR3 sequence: CASSLQGAETQYF. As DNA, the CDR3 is TGTGCCAGCAGCCTACAGGGGGCAGAGACCCAGTACTTC.